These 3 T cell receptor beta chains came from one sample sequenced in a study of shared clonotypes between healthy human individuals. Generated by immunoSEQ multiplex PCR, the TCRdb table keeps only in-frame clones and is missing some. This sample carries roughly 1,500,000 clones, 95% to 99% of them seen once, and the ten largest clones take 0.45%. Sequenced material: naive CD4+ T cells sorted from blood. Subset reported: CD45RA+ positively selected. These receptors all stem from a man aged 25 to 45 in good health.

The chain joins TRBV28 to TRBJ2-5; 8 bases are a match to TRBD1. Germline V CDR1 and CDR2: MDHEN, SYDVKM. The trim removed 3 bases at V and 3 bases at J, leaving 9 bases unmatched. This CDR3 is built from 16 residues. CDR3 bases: TGTGCCAGCAGTTTGTCCGGACAGGGATTCGAAGAGACCCAGTACTTC. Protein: CASSLSGQGFEETQYF.

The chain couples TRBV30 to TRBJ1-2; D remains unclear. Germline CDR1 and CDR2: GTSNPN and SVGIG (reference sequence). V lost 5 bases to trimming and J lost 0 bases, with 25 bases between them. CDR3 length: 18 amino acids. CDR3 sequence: CAWSSPWGKITPNYGYTF. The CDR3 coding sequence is TGTGCCTGGTCCTCCCCATGGGGAAAAATTACCCCTAACTATGGCTACACCTTC.

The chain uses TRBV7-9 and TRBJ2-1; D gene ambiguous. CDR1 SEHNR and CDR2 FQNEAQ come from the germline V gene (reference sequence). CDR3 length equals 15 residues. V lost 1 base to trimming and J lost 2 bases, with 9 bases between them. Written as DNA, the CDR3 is TGTGCCAGCAGCTTAGATCTGCTTACCTACAATGAGCAGTTCTTC. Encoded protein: CASSLDLLTYNEQFF.